These T cell receptor beta chains were read from a single sample in a study of shared clonotypes between healthy human individuals. Only in-frame clones appear in the TCRdb table, and some are missing; sequencing was by immunoSEQ multiplex PCR. This repertoire shows some 790,000 clones, roughly 72% found once; its top ten account for approximately 1.8%. Sequencing was carried out using memory CD4+ T cells sorted from blood. The receptors were gathered from a woman younger than 45 in good health. The CDR3 runs from the conserved cysteine through the conserved F or W. Rows may omit the clone size; those that give it use once, few, many or a size class.

>TRBV28|-
CASSSQGGPSYEQYF
>TRBV10-1|-
CASSDQGARSTEAFF
>TRBV7-2|many
CASSLSLTGASGYTF
>TRBV28|-
CASSSWTGMNTEAFF
>TRBV4-1|-
CASSNPGQDTYNEQFF
>TRBV4-2|-
CASSQASDAGNTQYF
>TRBV19|-
CASSGDGREPQHF
>TRBV5-1|-
CASSPGTVQETQYF
>TRBV5-1|-
CASSLSGKPSSYNEQFF
>TRBV27|-
CASSKTGKGVNTEAFF
>TRBV18|few
CASSPNGDSYNEQFF
>TRBV6-1|-
CASRKSGRNTGELFF
>TRBV5-4|-
CASRRLANYNEQFF
>TRBV19|-
CASSRGASSYNEQFF
>TRBV29-1|-
CSVRQGTSSYNEQFF
>TRBV2|-
CASRRPQGGGVAEAFF
>TRBV6-1|-
CASSNRQGGSYEQYF
>TRBV11-3|-
CASSLGVTTEAFF
>TRBV4-1|few
CASSQGPPGGGNQPQHF
>TRBV27|-
CASSPQGRPIPEQYF
>TRBV28|-
CASRTGAAEKLFF
>TRBV5-1|-
CASSLGTSRGRETQYF
>TRBV19|-
CASVGRSGSTEAFF
>TRBV30|many
CAGKGQGYTEAFF
>TRBV5-5|-
CASSWDGNQPQHF
>TRBV11-2|-
CASSLAIDTEAFF
>TRBV5-1|-
CASQTAGPQETQYF
>TRBV19|-
CASSIIRTGNTEAFF
>TRBV29-1|-
CSVEVFRGEQYF
>TRBV27|-
CASNPPGSPYEQYF
>TRBV30|-
CAWKYGGSYEQYF
>TRBV7-9|few
CASRSSGTGGNTIYF
>TRBV15|-
CATILLRSSYYGYTF
>TRBV30|once
CAWSVGSSPNQPQHF
>TRBV11-2|-
CASSLETHNTEAFF
>TRBV7-3|-
CASSLSQPQHF
>TRBV5-1|-
CASSLLADYEQYF
>TRBV21-1|-
CASSKQDRPVYHRDF
>TRBV19|few
CATVDRVGYGYTF
>TRBV28|once
CASIALGQGTYGYTF
>TRBV15|few
CATSRPPSGTGVLREKLFF
>TRBV11-3|-
CASSLGRRAYNEQFF
>TRBV11-2|-
CASSQVNYGYTF
>TRBV29-1|-
CSVTSGGRSYEQYF
>TRBV2|-
CASSERQLNTEAFF
>TRBV5-6|few
CASSLGGGSTDTQYF
>TRBV18|-
CASSPATGGYTGELFF
>TRBV2|-
CASSEFEREAANTGELFF
>TRBV18|-
CASSPPNRAGGTNTGELFF
>TRBV5-1|-
CASSLFGQGFEQYF
>TRBV6-1|few
CASAGAGIGHGELFF
>TRBV7-3|-
CASSRTVTSGMAGELFF
>TRBV25-1|-
CASSGGWGKREVIYEQYF
>TRBV14|-
CASSQWGLSSGNTIYF
>TRBV18|-
CASSGLKDTQYF